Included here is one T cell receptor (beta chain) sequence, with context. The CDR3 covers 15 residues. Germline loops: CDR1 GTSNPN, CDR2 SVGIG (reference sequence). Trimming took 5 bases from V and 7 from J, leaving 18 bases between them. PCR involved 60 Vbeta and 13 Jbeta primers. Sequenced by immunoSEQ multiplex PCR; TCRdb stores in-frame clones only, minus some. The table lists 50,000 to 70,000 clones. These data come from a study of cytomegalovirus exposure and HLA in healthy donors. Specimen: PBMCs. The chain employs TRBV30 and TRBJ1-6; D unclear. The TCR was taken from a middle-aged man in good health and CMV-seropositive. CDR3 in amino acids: CAWFPPGIKNSPLHF. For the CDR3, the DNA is TGTGCCTGGTTCCCTCCGGGAATTAAGAATTCACCCCTCCACTTT.